This T cell receptor (beta chain) was sequenced during a study of vaccination effects on CD4 cells after COVID-19. Findings and caveats of the study: Researchers reported few convalescent patients and no early post-infection timepoints in the study. Spike-reactive clones detected post-vaccine in convalescents consisted mainly of new vaccine-induced clones.

The germline CDR1 and CDR2 sequences are LNHDA and SQIVND (reference sequence). Trimming removed 1 base at V and 1 base at J, with 18 bases between. CDR3 length equals 18 residues. Before sequencing, viral peptide pools were used by the ViraFEST assay to expand antigen-specific CD4+ T cells. Following a 10-day culture, CD4+ T cells were purified. According to PCR results, the person was infected with SARS-CoV-2 between March and December 2020. Concerning this clone itself: Antigen: not known.

The repertoire was sequenced with immunoSEQ multiplex PCR; TCRdb's copy has only in-frame clones and lacks some. This sample has about 70,000 clones, with 60% to 75% found just once. This sequence was found in a human donor who had a prior SARS-CoV-2 infection. Sequenced here: CD4+ T cells from PBMCs cultured with HIV peptides, sampled before COVID-19 vaccination. Subset indicated: HIV-1 Nef peptide pool negative control/reference culture. The chain has TRBV19 and TRBJ2-3; either TRBD1 or TRBD2 may fit D (5 bases each). The CDR3 nucleotides are TGTGCCAGTAGTATAGGTGGATCCCAGGGAGTCGGCACAGATACGCAGTATTTT. Protein product: CASSIGGSQGVGTDTQYF.